The sequence of this TCR beta chain was determined in a study of human T cells and chemical hapten exposure. The germline CDR1 and CDR2 sequences are MNHNS and SASEGT. V was clipped by 7 bases and J by 8 bases, with 18 bases between them. CDR3 length equals 14 residues. Unique molecular identifiers were attached to individual cDNA molecules within the library. As processed by the authors: There were a median of approximately 88,000 TCRs per sample, with a range from roughly 20,000 to 750,000. TCRdb called the RACE reads again in MiXCR, with one record for every CDR3 protein. The V and J calls, along with clone size, are taken from TCRdb and not from the paper's own processing. The sample includes 300,000 to 450,000 distinct CDR3 sequences, approximately 5.1% seen only once; the top ten take about 2.1%. About this clonotype: What it binds is not known.

Time point: patch test 1, 2 weeks after DPC sensitization. Treatment noted: therapeutic diphenylcyclopropenone sensitization with weekly scalp DPC. Study-level findings and limits: After DPC sensitization, TCRs above 1 in 1000 frequency showed no change.

The sample here was whole blood, taken in connection with sensitization to the hapten diphenylcyclopropenone (DPC). The V and J genes are TRBV6-1 and TRBJ2-1, with D perhaps TRBD2 (5 bases). This sequence originates from a woman between 50 and 59 years old with alopecia areata. Some clones in this sample may be carry-over from other donors' samples. The CDR3 region is CASTPSLARDEQFF. CDR3 nucleotides: TGTGCCAGCACCCCTAGTCTAGCACGGGATGAGCAGTTCTTC.